This TCR beta chain is drawn from a study of blood T cell repertoires in COVID-19. Study in general: The samples span acute and convalescent COVID-19 from the United States, Italy and Spain.

Authors' processing steps: Researchers report that nucleated cell counts were estimated from reference gene primer amplification. Profiling relied on immunoSEQ multiplex PCR, and the TCRdb table lists in-frame clones only, not all of them. The V and J calls and clone size were taken over from that table, and D and trimming were inferred from the DNA. In the table there are under 40,000 clones, 75% to 90% of which are singletons. V shed 1 base and J 7 bases; nucleotides not matched to a gene: 5. Per the germline V gene, CDR1 is LGHDT and CDR2 is YNNKEL (reference sequence). This CDR3 has 15 residues. Input material: peripheral blood. The source is a man aged 50-59 years with active or convalescent COVID-19. The chain carries TRBV3-1 (or the pseudogene TRBV3-2) and TRBJ2-1; 9 bases agree with TRBD2. The CDR3 reads CASSQVSSGVNEQFF. The CDR3 region has the DNA TGTGCCAGCAGCCAAGTCTCTAGCGGGGTAAATGAGCAGTTCTTC.